Below, 11 T cell receptor beta chains from the same sample are listed, as sequenced in a study of early T cells in non-severe SARS-CoV-2 infection. TCRdb called the 5' RACE reads again in MiXCR, with one record for every CDR3 protein. Here the sample spans some 48,000 distinct CDR3 sequences, around 4.6% being singletons. Sequencing input: whole blood. The receptors shown here come from an adult who was a healthcare worker with PCR-confirmed SARS-CoV-2 infection or an uninfected control (not recorded which).

This clonotype was seen only a few times. The rearrangement uses TRBV10-3 and TRBJ2-2; 12 positions agree with TRBD2. Losses at the gene ends were 11 bases for V and 5 bases for J; bases not matched to a gene: 6. This CDR3 spans 14 amino acids. Germline values: CDR1 ENHRY, CDR2 SYGVKD. This chain's CDR3 is CAARLAGETGELFF. CDR3 in DNA: TGTGCCGCCAGACTAGCGGGGGAAACCGGGGAGCTGTTTTTT.

This clonotype showed up many times. DNA for the CDR3: TGTGCCAGCAGTCCCCGGGACAGGGCCCCCTACGAGCAGTACTTC. This encodes CASSPRDRAPYEQYF. This chain connects TRBV6-1 to TRBJ2-7, with 9 positions matching TRBD1. Germline CDR1 reads MNHNS; CDR2 reads SASEGT. V trimming: 5 bases; J trimming: 2 bases; junction bases outside the gene matches: 7. The CDR3 has 15 residues.

This clonotype was seen at least ten times. This chain links TRBV20-1 with TRBJ1-1, with TRBD1 matching over 11 bases. The CDR3 runs to 14 residues. Germline V CDR1 and CDR2: DFQATT, SNEGSKA (reference sequence). Losses at the gene ends were 6 bases for V and 3 bases for J; bases not matched to a gene: 6. The CDR3 DNA follows: TGCAGTGCGTTGGACAGGGGGCACGACACTGAAGCTTTCTTT. Its protein is CSALDRGHDTEAFF.

The V call is TRBV3-1, the J call TRBJ2-3, with a possible D match to TRBD1 (6 bases). V lost 3 bases and J lost 0, with 16 bases in between. CDR3 length: 17 amino acids. Germline CDR1 and CDR2: LGHDT and YNNKEL (reference sequence). CDR3 in DNA: TGTGCCAGCAGCCACGGCGGGCAGGGGTTCAGCACAGATACGCAGTATTTT. Translating it yields CASSHGGQGFSTDTQYF.

This clonotype was seen repeatedly, ten times or more. V gene TRBV7-2 combines with J gene TRBJ2-1; no firm D call. Germline CDR1 reads SGHTA; CDR2 reads FQGNSA. V lost 9 bases and J 9 bases, leaving 18 bases between the germline ends. The CDR3 is made up of 13 amino acids. The DNA for the CDR3 is TGTGCCAGTGCTGGCTCCAAAACGGGTGAGCAGTTCTTC. Encoded protein: CASAGSKTGEQFF.

In this sample, this clonotype turned up many times. CDR3 DNA sequence: TGTGCCAGCAGCCGTACGGACGCTGAAGCTTTCTTT. Its protein is CASSRTDAEAFF. The chain combines TRBV5-6 with TRBJ1-1; D is undetermined. CDR3 length: 12 amino acids. Germline V gene data show CDR1 as SGHDT and CDR2 as YYEEEE. V was shortened by 4 bases and J by 6 bases, with 10 bases between the two germline ends.

V and J are TRBV18 and TRBJ1-5, with TRBD1 identical over 7 bases. CDR1 and CDR2 (germline): KGHSH, LQKENI. Unmatched junction bases numbered 4, after V lost 6 bases and J lost 2 bases. CDR3 size: 14 residues. For the CDR3, the DNA is TGTGCCAGCTCGACAGGGTCCGGCAATCAGCCCCAGCATTTT. This sequence encodes CASSTGSGNQPQHF.

This clonotype occurred many times. The chain has TRBV6-5 and TRBJ1-2; tentative D call: TRBD1 (6 bases). Germline V gene data show CDR1 as MNHEY and CDR2 as SVGAGI. The ends were cut back, 6 bases at V and 6 bases at J, with 14 bases in the middle. This CDR3 contains 13 residues. CDR3 protein: CASREQGLDGYTF. The CDR3 nucleotides read TGTGCCAGCAGAGAACAGGGTTTGGATGGCTACACCTTC.

This clonotype was seen at least ten times. This rearrangement joins TRBV2 to TRBJ1-1, with D perhaps matching TRBD1 (5 bases). The V gene's germline CDR1 is SNHLY and CDR2 FYNNEI. The V end lost 6 bases, the J end lost 0 bases, and 14 bases lay between the germline ends. The CDR3 runs 15 residues. This chain's CDR3 is CASRNAGGMNTEAFF. The CDR3, as DNA: TGTGCCAGCAGGAATGCTGGGGGGATGAACACTGAAGCTTTCTTT. Supplemented by reference TRBV2 and TRBJ1-1, the full variable domain reads EPEVTQTPSHQVTQMGQEVILRCVPISNHLYFYWYRQILGQKVEFLVSFYNNEISEKSEIFDDQFSVERPDGSNFTLKIRSTKLEDSAMYFCASRNAGGMNTEAFFGQGTRLTVV.

This clonotype was observed many times. The rearrangement uses TRBV6-1 and TRBJ2-6, with 8 positions matching TRBD1. The CDR3 covers 16 residues. V lost 7 bases and J lost 2; bases outside the gene matches: 7. The germline CDR1 and CDR2 sequences are MNHNS and SASEGT. The CDR3 DNA reads as TGTGCCAGCAACCGACAGGGGTGGCCTGGGGCCAACGTCCTGACTTTC. The encoded protein is CASNRQGWPGANVLTF.

This clonotype was found many times. J is TRBJ2-5 and V is TRBV6-5; D remains unclear. Germline V gives CDR1 MNHEY, CDR2 SVGAGI. The CDR3 extends over 13 amino acids. V lost 6 bases and J lost 5, with 13 bases in between. The DNA of the CDR3 is TGTGCCAGCAGAAGGATAGGGATGGAGACCCAGTACTTC. As protein: CASRRIGMETQYF.